This passage covers 27 T cell receptor beta chains from one sample sequenced in a study of CD8 T cells in Susac syndrome. It was with random hexamers that roughly 0.5 to 1 ug RNA was reverse transcribed. TCRdb fed the immunoSEQ multiplex PCR reads into MiXCR, producing one record per CDR3 protein. Of 150,000 to 200,000 distinct CDR3 sequences listed, approximately 94% are singletons. Sequencing was performed on CD4+ T cells from PBMCs. Receptors originate from a human donor with Susac syndrome.

The V gene is TRBV20-1, the J gene TRBJ2-2; tentatively, D is TRBD2 (5 bases). Germline loops: CDR1 DFQATT, CDR2 SNEGSKA (reference sequence). The V and J ends lost 0 bases and 4 bases respectively, with 12 bases between them. The CDR3 length is 15 residues. CDR3 loop: CSARETRVGTGELFF. The CDR3 DNA sequence: TGCAGTGCTAGAGAGACGAGGGTCGGCACCGGGGAGCTGTTTTTT.

V usage is TRBV5-4 and J usage is TRBJ2-1; 9 positions agree with TRBD1. The CDR3 has 16 residues. Germline loops: CDR1 SGHNT, CDR2 YYREEE (reference sequence). J was trimmed by 4 bases and V by 0 bases; bases with no gene match: 5. In nucleotides, the CDR3 is TGTGCCAGCAGCTTGGACAGGGGGCTGGGGTACAATGAGCAGTTCTTC. Protein sequence: CASSLDRGLGYNEQFF.

The chain carries TRBV7-9 and TRBJ1-2; D not resolved. V lost 0 bases and J 0 bases, leaving 11 bases between the germline ends. The CDR3 contains 16 residues. Per the germline V gene, CDR1 is SEHNR and CDR2 is FQNEAQ (reference sequence). The CDR3 bases are TGTGCCAGCAGCTTAGCAGGCACCATTACTAACTATGGCTACACCTTC. Residues: CASSLAGTITNYGYTF. Variable domain in full (rest from reference TRBV7-9 and TRBJ1-2): DTGVSQNPRHKITKRGQNVTFRCDPISEHNRLYWYRQTLGQGPEFLTYFQNEAQLEKSRLLSDRFSAERPKGSFSTLEIQRTEQGDSAMYLCASSLAGTITNYGYTFGSGTRLTVV.

The gene calls are TRBV6-2 or TRBV6-3 and TRBJ2-5; D could derive from TRBD1 or TRBD2 (5 bases each). The CDR3 is made up of 12 amino acids. Trimming shortened V by 5 bases and J by 6 bases, and 10 bases separated the two germline ends. Germline V gene sequence: CDR1 MNHEY, CDR2 SVGEGT. CDR3 in amino acids: CASSEGSQTQYF. The CDR3 nucleotides read TGTGCCAGCAGTGAGGGGAGTCAGACCCAGTACTTC.

The chain carries TRBV2 and TRBJ2-3; no clear D. Trimming stripped 0 bases from V and 5 bases from J, with 0 bases between. The CDR3 is made up of 11 amino acids. Per the germline V gene, CDR1 is SNHLY and CDR2 is FYNNEI. The CDR3 bases are TGTGCCAGCAGTGAAGCAGATACGCAGTATTTT. Its translation: CASSEADTQYF.

This rearrangement joins TRBV25-1 to TRBJ1-1; D is ambiguous. The germline V gene encodes CDR1 MGHDK and CDR2 SYGVNS. V was trimmed by 5 bases and J by 10 bases, leaving 17 bases between them. CDR3 length: 13 residues. CDR3 DNA: TGTGCCAGCAGTAAAGACACCGTGTGGGGAGCTTTCTTT. Translated: CASSKDTVWGAFF.

The rearrangement uses TRBV10-3 and TRBJ2-2; 9 nucleotides agree with TRBD1. Germline V gives CDR1 ENHRY, CDR2 SYGVKD. The CDR3 runs to 17 residues. J gave up 2 bases and V 2 bases, and 6 bases lay outside the gene matches. Here the CDR3 reads CAISEAPGQGNTGELFF. CDR3 DNA: TGTGCCATCAGTGAGGCGCCGGGACAGGGTAACACCGGGGAGCTGTTTTTT.

The V and J genes are TRBV7-8 and TRBJ2-3, with D unclear. This CDR3 spans 15 amino acids. V shed 0 bases and J shed 2 bases, with 9 bases lying between them. Germline assignment: CDR1 SGHVS and CDR2 FQNEAQ. CDR3 nucleotide sequence: TGTGCCAGCAGCTTAGCGCGGCAGTTCACAGATACGCAGTATTTT. Its protein product is CASSLARQFTDTQYF. The whole variable domain, filled in from reference TRBV7-8 and TRBJ2-3, reads GAGVSQSPRYKVAKRGQDVALRCDPISGHVSLFWYQQALGQGPEFLTYFQNEAQLDKSGLPSDRFFAERPEGSVSTLKIQRTQQEDSAVYLCASSLARQFTDTQYFGPGTRLTVL.

The genes are TRBV3-1 and TRBJ2-3, with TRBD2 matching over 11 bases. There are 16 residues in the CDR3. Germline values: CDR1 LGHDT, CDR2 YNNKEL (reference sequence). V lost 4 bases to trimming and J lost 1 base; unmatched junction nucleotides: 4. CDR3: CASSRRTSGRTDTQYF. CDR3 bases: TGTGCCAGCAGCCGAAGGACTAGCGGGCGCACAGATACGCAGTATTTT.

The chain couples TRBV9 to TRBJ2-1; D is possibly TRBD2 (6 bases). There are 13 residues in the CDR3. Trimming removed 2 bases at V and 10 bases at J, with 13 bases between. Germline V lookup: CDR1 SGDLS, CDR2 YYNGEE. The CDR3 DNA is TGTGCCAGCAGCGTCGGAGGCGGGAACGAGCAGTTCTTC. This gives the protein CASSVGGGNEQFF.

Here the CDR3 DNA reads TGCGCCAGCAGCCTTGTTCGAACTCGCCAAGAGACCCAGTACTTC. This encodes CASSLVRTRQETQYF. The chain carries TRBV5-1 and TRBJ2-5; D unresolved. Germline V gene lookup returns CDR1 SGHRS and CDR2 YFSETQ. V was clipped by 4 bases and J by 1 base, with 14 bases between them. CDR3 length: 15 residues.

This chain connects TRBV5-5 to TRBJ1-1, with D uncertain. The CDR3 totals 14 residues. The V end was cut by 0 bases, the J end by 3 bases, with 9 bases between. CDR1 SGHKS and CDR2 YYEKEE come from the germline V gene (reference sequence). The CDR3 DNA reads as TGTGCCAGCAGCTTGGGCTGGGCGGACACTGAAGCTTTCTTT. It is translated as CASSLGWADTEAFF.

Concerning this clonotype itself: An end of the junction differs from the germline gene, which may be a read error. This chain connects TRBV5-1 to TRBJ2-2, with D perhaps TRBD1 (5 bases). Germline V gives CDR1 SGHRS, CDR2 YFSETQ. The CDR3 totals 14 residues. DNA of the CDR3: TGCGCCAGCAGCTTGAACAGGAACAACGGGGAGCTGTTTTTT. Encoded protein: CASSLNRNNGELFF.

The V gene is TRBV7-7, the J gene TRBJ2-1; the D is unclear. V was trimmed by 0 bases and J by 1 base, leaving 4 bases between them. Germline values: CDR1 SSHAT, CDR2 FNYEAQ (reference sequence). The CDR3 is 14 amino acids. CDR3: CASSLAGSYNEQFF. CDR3 coding DNA: TGTGCCAGCAGCTTAGCGGGTTCCTACAATGAGCAGTTCTTC. Filled out from reference TRBV7-7 and TRBJ2-1, the complete variable domain reads GAGVSQSPRYKVTKRGQDVTLRCDPISSHATLYWYQQALGQGPEFLTYFNYEAQPDKSGLPSDRFSAERPEGSISTLTIQRTEQRDSAMYRCASSLAGSYNEQFFGPGTRLTVL.

The chain combines TRBV28 with TRBJ1-2, with a weak D call TRBD1 (5 bases). This CDR3 has 12 residues. V lost 8 bases to trimming and J lost 5 bases, with 12 bases between them. Germline V CDR1 and CDR2: MDHEN, SYDVKM. The chain's CDR3 is CASGDVQYGYTF. CDR3 bases: TGTGCCAGCGGGGACGTACAGTATGGCTACACCTTC.

This clonotype was counted a single time. The CDR3 DNA reads TGTGCCACCAATGGCCATTCCGGGACAGGGGGGAGGGAGACCCAGTACTTC. Its protein is CATNGHSGTGGRETQYF. This chain connects TRBV28 to TRBJ2-5; 11 nucleotides agree with TRBD1. The J segment lost 5 bases and the V segment lost 10 bases, leaving 18 bases of the junction unmatched. The length of the CDR3 is 17 residues. Germline V lookup: CDR1 MDHEN, CDR2 SYDVKM. The whole variable domain, remainder taken from reference TRBV28 and TRBJ2-5, is DVKVTQSSRYLVKRTGEKVFLECVQDMDHENMFWYRQDPGLGLRLIYFSYDVKMKEKGDIPEGYSVSREKKERFSLILESASTNQTSMYLCATNGHSGTGGRETQYFGPGTRLLVL.

In this sample, this clonotype turned up once. The V call is TRBV4-1, the J call TRBJ2-2, with 10 bases fitting TRBD1. The J segment lost 0 bases and the V segment lost 0 bases, leaving 4 bases of the junction unmatched. The length of the CDR3 is 18 residues. From germline, CDR1 is MGHRA and CDR2 YSYEKL. In DNA, the CDR3 is TGCGCCAGCAGCCAAGAGGACAGGGGGTTCGCGAACACCGGGGAGCTGTTTTTT. It yields the protein CASSQEDRGFANTGELFF.

This CDR3 reads CSVSPGTAVYNEQFF. The CDR3 DNA reads as TGCAGTGTCAGTCCCGGGACAGCTGTATACAATGAGCAGTTCTTC. The V gene is TRBV20-1, the J gene TRBJ2-1; 7 positions agree with TRBD1. This CDR3 contains 15 residues. From germline, CDR1 is DFQATT and CDR2 SNEGSKA (reference sequence). V was pared by 7 bases and J by 4 bases, with 13 bases of the junction left unmatched.

The rearrangement joins TRBV6-5 to TRBJ1-5, with 7 nucleotides matching TRBD1. Germline trimming cut 6 bases from V and 9 bases from J; bases unmatched to any gene: 14. This CDR3 is 15 amino acids long. Germline V gene lookup returns CDR1 MNHEY and CDR2 SVGAGI. CDR3: CASRARDSPERPQHF. In DNA, the CDR3 is TGTGCCAGCAGGGCCCGGGACAGCCCTGAGAGGCCCCAGCATTTT.

The chain combines TRBV6-5 with TRBJ1-2; possibly TRBD1 for D (5 bases). Germline CDR1 and CDR2: MNHEY and SVGAGI. The CDR3 runs 14 residues. Trimming took 4 bases from V and 7 from J, leaving 16 bases between them. CDR3 coding DNA: TGTGCCAGCAGTTTCGCCGGGGTGAGGGGTGGCTACACCTTC. As protein: CASSFAGVRGGYTF.

In this sample, this clonotype turned up a few times. V is TRBV19 and J is TRBJ2-1; TRBD2 aligns across 11 bases. Germline V gene data show CDR1 as LNHDA and CDR2 as SQIVND (reference sequence). This CDR3 contains 15 residues. Trimming cost V 6 bases and J 4 bases; bases outside gene matches: 5. The CDR3 reads CASRALAGGYNEQFF. The CDR3 bases are TGTGCCAGTAGGGCCCTAGCGGGGGGATACAATGAGCAGTTCTTC.

The rearrangement uses TRBV6-6 and TRBJ2-1; D is undetermined. This CDR3 region has 11 residues. Trimming took off 6 bases at V and 10 bases at J, with 10 bases between the two ends. Germline CDR1 is MNHNY and CDR2 is SVGAGI (reference sequence). CDR3 sequence (DNA): TGTGCCAGCAGCCACTTCTGGGAGCAGTTCTTC. It encodes CASSHFWEQFF.

V gene TRBV19 combines with J gene TRBJ1-4; 9 bases are a match to TRBD1. This CDR3 has 11 residues. V trimming: 4 bases; J trimming: 14 bases; junction bases outside the gene matches: 2. Germline CDR1 reads LNHDA; CDR2 reads SQIVND (reference sequence). The CDR3 is CASSRTGDLFF. The CDR3 coding sequence is TGTGCCAGTAGTAGGACAGGGGACCTGTTTTTT. The full variable domain, completed using reference TRBV19 and TRBJ1-4, is DGGITQSPKYLFRKEGQNVTLSCEQNLNHDAMYWYRQDPGQGLRLIYYSQIVNDFQKGDIAEGYSVSREKKESFPLTVTSAQKNPTAFYLCASSRTGDLFFGSGTQLSVL.

The chain joins TRBV30 to TRBJ2-7, with 10 bases matching TRBD2. The CDR3 has 14 residues. Germline V gene lookup returns CDR1 GTSNPN and CDR2 SVGIG (reference sequence). With V trimmed by 5 bases and J by 5 bases, 9 bases remained unmatched. Here the CDR3 reads CAWGKLAGPNEQYF. CDR3 nucleotides: TGTGCCTGGGGAAAACTAGCGGGGCCAAACGAGCAGTACTTC.

CDR3 protein: CATSRGTGGSEKLFF. DNA of the CDR3: TGTGCCACCAGCAGAGGTACAGGGGGCAGTGAAAAACTGTTTTTT. This chain uses TRBV15 with TRBJ1-4; 9 bases line up with TRBD1. Trimming cost V 1 base and J 7 bases; bases outside gene matches: 4. In germline, CDR1 is LNHNV, CDR2 YYDKDF (reference sequence). CDR3 size: 15 residues.

The chain has TRBV5-1 and TRBJ1-1; 12 bases are shared with TRBD1. Unmatched junction bases numbered 14, after V lost 4 bases and J lost 1 base. This CDR3 region has 19 residues. CDR1 is SGHRS, CDR2 YFSETQ, per germline. CDR3 in amino acids: CASSDQRGTGGFRNTEAFF. The DNA of the CDR3 is TGCGCCAGCAGCGATCAAAGGGGGACAGGGGGCTTCAGGAACACTGAAGCTTTCTTT.

This clonotype was counted once. The gene calls are TRBV5-6 and TRBJ2-3; the match to TRBD1 covers 8 bases. The V segment lost 5 bases and the J segment 0 bases; nucleotides outside the gene matches: 17. The CDR3 contains 19 residues. CDR1 SGHDT and CDR2 YYEEEE come from the germline V gene. CDR3 amino acids: CASSSDRGLDRFSTDTQYF. DNA of the CDR3: TGTGCCAGCAGTAGCGACAGGGGATTGGACAGGTTTAGCACAGATACGCAGTATTTT.